This TCR beta chain was documented in a study of blood T cell repertoires in COVID-19. Study overall: The analysed material was cDNA or gDNA that came from T cells, B-cell-depleted T cells, or PBMCs.

Per the original data handling: Nucleated cell number was recorded as an estimate derived from reference gene primer amplification. This table comes from immunoSEQ multiplex PCR, and its TCRdb copy is limited to in-frame clones, with some not included. The V and J calls and clone size come from that table; D and trimming were worked out from the DNA. In the table there are about 55,000 clones, 75% to 95% of which are singletons. The CDR3 has 17 residues. Trimming cost V 6 bases and J 5 bases; bases outside gene matches: 14. CDR1 is ENHRY and CDR2 is SYGVKD in the germline V gene. The chain couples TRBV10-3 to TRBJ2-2, with 8 positions matching TRBD1. Source material: peripheral blood. The source of this sequence is a man between 45 and 60 years old with active COVID-19. CDR3 region: CAISPSRGQVRTGELFF. The CDR3 DNA reads TGTGCCATCAGCCCAAGCAGGGGGCAAGTGCGGACCGGGGAGCTGTTTTTT.